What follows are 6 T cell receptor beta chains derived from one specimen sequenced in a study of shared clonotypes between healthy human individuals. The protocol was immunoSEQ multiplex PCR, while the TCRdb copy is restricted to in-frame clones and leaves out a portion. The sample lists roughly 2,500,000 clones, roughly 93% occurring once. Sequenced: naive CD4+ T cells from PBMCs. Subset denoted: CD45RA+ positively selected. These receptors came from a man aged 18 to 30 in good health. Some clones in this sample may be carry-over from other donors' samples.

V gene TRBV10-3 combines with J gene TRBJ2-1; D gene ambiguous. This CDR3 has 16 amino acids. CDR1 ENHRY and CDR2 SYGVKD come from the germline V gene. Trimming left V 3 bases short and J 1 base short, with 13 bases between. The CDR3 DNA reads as TGTGCCATCAGTGATGTTCAGCGCGGATCCTACAATGAGCAGTTCTTC. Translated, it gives CAISDVQRGSYNEQFF.

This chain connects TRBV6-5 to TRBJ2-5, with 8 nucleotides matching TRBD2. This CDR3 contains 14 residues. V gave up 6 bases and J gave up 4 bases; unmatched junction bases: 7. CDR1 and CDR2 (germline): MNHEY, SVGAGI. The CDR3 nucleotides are TGTGCCAGCAGACGCGGGGGGCGAGGAGAGACCCAGTACTTC. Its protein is CASRRGGRGETQYF.

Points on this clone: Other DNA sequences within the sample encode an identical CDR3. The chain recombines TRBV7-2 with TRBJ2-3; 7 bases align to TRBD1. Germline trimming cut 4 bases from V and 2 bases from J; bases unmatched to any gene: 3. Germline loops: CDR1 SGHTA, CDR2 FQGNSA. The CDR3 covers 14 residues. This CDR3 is CASSWDRYTDTQYF. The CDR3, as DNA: TGTGCCAGCAGCTGGGACAGATACACAGATACGCAGTATTTT.

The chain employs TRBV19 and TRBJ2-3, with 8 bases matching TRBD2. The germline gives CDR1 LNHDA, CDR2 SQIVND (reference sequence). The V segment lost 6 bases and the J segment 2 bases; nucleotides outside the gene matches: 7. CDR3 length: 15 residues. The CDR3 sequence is CASSDTSGPTDTQYF. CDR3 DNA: TGTGCCAGTAGCGATACTAGCGGCCCCACAGATACGCAGTATTTT.

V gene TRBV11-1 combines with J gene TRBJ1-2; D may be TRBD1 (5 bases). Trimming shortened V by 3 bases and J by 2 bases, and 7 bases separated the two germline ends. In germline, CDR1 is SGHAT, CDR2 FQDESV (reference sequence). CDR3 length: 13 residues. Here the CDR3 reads CASSLAGNYGYTF. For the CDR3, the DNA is TGTGCCAGCAGCTTGGCAGGGAACTATGGCTACACCTTC.

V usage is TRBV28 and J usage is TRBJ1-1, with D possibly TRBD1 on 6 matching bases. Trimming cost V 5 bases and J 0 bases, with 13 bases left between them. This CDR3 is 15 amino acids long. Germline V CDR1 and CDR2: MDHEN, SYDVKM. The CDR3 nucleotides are TGTGCCAGCAGTCCCCCGGACAGATTGAACACTGAAGCTTTCTTT. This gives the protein CASSPPDRLNTEAFF.